These T cell receptor beta chains were read from a single sample in a study of CXCR3-negative and CXCR3-positive naive CD8 T cells. TCRdb reprocessed the 5' RACE reads and stores each CDR3 protein as one record, lacking DNA. Reported are 7,000 to 9,000 distinct CDR3 sequences; the ten largest clones contain about 2.4%. The sequenced sample was naive CXCR3- CD8+ T cells from blood. Receptors originate from a human donor in good health. Some clones in this sample may be carry-over from other donors' samples. CDR3s include the opening cysteine and the closing phenylalanine or tryptophan. The order of the fields is J gene, clone size, V gene, CDR3 protein. Clone size is given for some rows only: seen once, a few or many times, or a class if the clone is expanded.

TRBJ1-3,-,TRBV13,CASSLTPGAGNTIYF
TRBJ1-4,-,TRBV29-1,CSVGRVNNEKLFF
TRBJ2-1,-,TRBV13,CASGIQSSYNEQFF
TRBJ2-5,-,TRBV4-1,CASSQAVSSPSQETQYF
TRBJ2-1,-,TRBV7-3,CASSFFPENEQFF
TRBJ2-7,-,TRBV10-3,CATSFDQTYEQYF
TRBJ2-1,-,TRBV4-2,CASSQELGQTGPYNEQFF
TRBJ2-1,-,TRBV7-8,CASTNHPGQGTDEQFF
TRBJ2-7,medium-sized,TRBV6-5,CASRTGQGFDEQYF
TRBJ1-2,-,TRBV29-1,CSVVIQGTSYGYTF